This T cell receptor beta chain was obtained from a study of blood T cell repertoires in COVID-19. Study context: The samples span acute and convalescent COVID-19 from the United States, Italy and Spain. In each case, the material was cDNA or gDNA derived from T cells, B-cell-depleted T cells, or PBMCs.

This CDR3 spans 14 amino acids. V gave up 6 bases and J gave up 0 bases, with 11 bases separating them. CDR1 and CDR2 from the germline V gene are SGDLS and YYNGEE. Study processing details: Amplification of reference gene primers provided the estimated nucleated cell counts. The protocol was immunoSEQ multiplex PCR, while the TCRdb copy is restricted to in-frame clones and leaves out a portion. Clone size and the V and J calls come from that table; the DNA yielded D and trimming. The sample consists of 110,000 or so clones, approximately 72% of them appearing once. The chain is built from TRBV9 and TRBJ2-3, with D uncertain. Sequencing was performed on peripheral blood. This TCR derives from a woman in her 70s with acute or convalescent COVID-19. The CDR3 nucleotides are TGTGCCAGCAACGGCGGCCTTAGCACAGATACGCAGTATTTT. Encoded protein: CASNGGLSTDTQYF.